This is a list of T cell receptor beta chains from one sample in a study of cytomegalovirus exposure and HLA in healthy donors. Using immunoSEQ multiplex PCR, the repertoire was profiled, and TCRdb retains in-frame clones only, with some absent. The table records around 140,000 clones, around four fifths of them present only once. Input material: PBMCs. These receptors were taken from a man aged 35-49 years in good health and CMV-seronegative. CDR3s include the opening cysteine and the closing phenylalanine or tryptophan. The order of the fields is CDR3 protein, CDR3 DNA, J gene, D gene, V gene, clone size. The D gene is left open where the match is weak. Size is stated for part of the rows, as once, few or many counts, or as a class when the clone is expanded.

CASSPRGHEQYF TGTGCCAGCAGCCCTCGAGGCCACGAGCAGTACTTC TRBJ2-7 - TRBV28 -
CASSLVAGAETQYF TGCGCCAGCAGCTTGGTAGCGGGGGCGGAGACCCAGTACTTC TRBJ2-5 TRBD2 TRBV5-1 -
CASSQHALRLGGAFF TGCGCCAGCAGCCAACACGCGCTTCGGCTAGGGGGAGCTTTCTTT TRBJ1-1 - TRBV4-1 many
CASSLAGGPYNEQFF TGTGCCAGCAGTCTAGCGGGGGGGCCCTACAATGAGCAGTTCTTC TRBJ2-1 TRBD2 TRBV27 few
CASSPRLAGAADTQYF TGTGCCAGCAGCCCAAGACTAGCGGGAGCAGCAGATACGCAGTATTTT TRBJ2-3 TRBD2 TRBV9 -
CASSAWSGASTDTQYF TGTGCCAGCAGCGCCTGGAGCGGAGCTAGCACAGATACGCAGTATTTT TRBJ2-3 - TRBV9 few
CASSIDGKGLDTQYF TGTGCCAGTAGTATAGATGGGAAGGGGTTGGATACGCAGTATTTT TRBJ2-3 - TRBV19 -
CASSRGQPYEQYF TGTGCCAGCAGCAGAGGACAGCCCTACGAGCAGTACTTC TRBJ2-7 - TRBV7-6 -
CASRDRISYEQYF TGTGCCAGCAGAGACAGGATCTCCTACGAGCAGTACTTC TRBJ2-7 - TRBV25-1 -
CASSLRQGGEQYF TGTGCCAGCAGTTTAAGACAGGGGGGCGAGCAGTACTTC TRBJ2-7 TRBD1 TRBV27 -
CASSSGTGEETQYF TGTGCTAGCAGCTCTGGGACGGGAGAAGAGACCCAGTACTTC TRBJ2-5 - TRBV7-7 -
CASTRRQGLSEKLFF TGTGCCAGCACCCGCCGACAGGGATTGAGTGAAAAACTGTTTTTT TRBJ1-4 TRBD1 TRBV11-2 -
CASSSGGTGLYEQYF TGTGCCAGCAGCTCTGGCGGGACAGGACTTTACGAGCAGTACTTC TRBJ2-7 TRBD1 TRBV11-1 -
CSSSLSSGGLSYEQYF TGTTCCAGCAGCTTATCTTCGGGGGGCCTCTCCTACGAGCAGTACTTC TRBJ2-7 - TRBV7-9 -
CASSLRRGQNTGTEAFF TGCGCCAGCAGCCTCAGACGTGGACAGAATACCGGCACTGAAGCTTTCTTT TRBJ1-1 - TRBV4-3 -
CASISGGVSDTQYF TGTGCCAGCATTAGCGGGGGGGTTTCGGATACGCAGTATTTT TRBJ2-3 TRBD2 TRBV2 -
CASSLRLAENTGELFF TGTGCCAGCAGCTTGAGGCTAGCGGAGAACACCGGGGAGCTGTTTTTT TRBJ2-2 TRBD2 TRBV7-9 once
CAWARTSGTTDTQYF TGTGCCTGGGCCCGGACTAGCGGGACCACAGATACGCAGTATTTT TRBJ2-3 TRBD2 TRBV30 -
CASSPAGVSSYEQYF TGTGCCAGCAGCCCCGCAGGGGTAAGCTCCTACGAGCAGTACTTC TRBJ2-7 - TRBV6-5 -
CASSQDGYGGPQHF TGCGCCAGCAGCCAAGACGGGTACGGCGGGCCCCAGCATTTT TRBJ1-5 - TRBV4-1 -
CASSQEVLPGQGQGNIQYF TGCGCCAGCAGCCAAGAGGTGCTCCCGGGACAGGGACAGGGGAACATTCAGTACTTC TRBJ2-4 TRBD1 TRBV4-1 -
CASSSFMTSGYDEQFF TGTGCCAGCAGTTCCTTTATGACTAGCGGGTACGATGAGCAGTTCTTC TRBJ2-1 TRBD2 TRBV6-6 -
CASSVGAGFSTDTQYF TGCGCCAGCAGCGTTGGGGCAGGATTCAGCACAGATACGCAGTATTTT TRBJ2-3 - TRBV5-1 -
CASSQIQGGVQETQYF TGTGCCAGCTCACAGATCCAAGGGGGGGTACAAGAGACCCAGTACTTC TRBJ2-5 - TRBV18 -
CSVEIPQRGVTDTQYF TGCAGCGTTGAAATCCCCCAGCGGGGGGTCACAGATACGCAGTATTTT TRBJ2-3 TRBD2 TRBV29-1 -
CAISDGDRENYGYTF TGTGCCATCAGTGACGGGGACAGAGAGAACTATGGCTACACCTTC TRBJ1-2 TRBD1 TRBV10-3 -
CASSLLSTGTGETQYF TGTGCCAGCTCACTCCTCTCGACAGGGACGGGGGAGACCCAGTACTTC TRBJ2-5 TRBD1 TRBV18 -
CATSTPGRSGGTQGETQYF TGTGCCACCAGCACCCCGGGGAGGAGCGGGGGGACACAAGGAGAGACCCAGTACTTC TRBJ2-5 TRBD2 TRBV15 -
CASSSTGTDTQYF TGTGCCAGCAGCTCAACGGGCACAGATACGCAGTATTTT TRBJ2-3 - TRBV11-2 -
CASSLVGDNEKLFF TGCGCCAGCAGCTTGGTGGGAGATAATGAAAAACTGTTTTTT TRBJ1-4 - TRBV5-1 -
CASSFSTGHHEQYF TGTGCCAGCAGTTTCTCGACAGGGCACCACGAGCAGTACTTC TRBJ2-7 TRBD1 TRBV28 few
CATSSRQGAGNTIYF TGTGCCACCAGCTCCCGACAGGGGGCTGGAAACACCATATATTTT TRBJ1-3 TRBD1 TRBV15 -
CASSSRDRGAPDQPQHF TGTGCCAGCAGCTCCCGGGACAGGGGCGCGCCCGATCAGCCCCAGCATTTT TRBJ1-5 TRBD1 TRBV5-6 -
CASSEVSNTEAFF TGTGCCAGCAGTGAAGTATCGAACACTGAAGCTTTCTTT TRBJ1-1 - TRBV2 once
CASSLAGGDNEQFF TGTGCCAGCAGCCTAGCGGGGGGCGACAATGAGCAGTTCTTC TRBJ2-1 TRBD2 TRBV7-3 -
CASSVVPSTDTQYF TGTGCCAGCAGCGTAGTTCCTAGCACAGATACGCAGTATTTT TRBJ2-3 - TRBV9 -
CASTRNGYDAGELFF TGTGCCAGCACTCGGAACGGGTATGACGCCGGGGAGCTGTTTTTT TRBJ2-2 - TRBV6-6 -
CASSHLASSYNEQFF TGCGCCAGCAGCCACCTAGCCAGCTCCTACAATGAGCAGTTCTTC TRBJ2-1 - TRBV4-1 -
CSTEETQYF TGCAGCACAGAAGAGACCCAGTACTTC TRBJ2-5 - TRBV29-1 -
CATSRGLGEQFF TGTGCCACCAGCAGAGGACTCGGTGAGCAGTTCTTC TRBJ2-1 - TRBV15 -
CASSLGTYTDTQYF TGTGCCAGCAGCCTAGGGACATACACAGATACGCAGTATTTT TRBJ2-3 - TRBV7-2 -
CASSLFSRGGRETQYF TGTGCCAGCAGTTTATTCTCGCGGGGGGGCCGAGAGACCCAGTACTTC TRBJ2-5 TRBD2 TRBV28 -
CACANGRYNEQFF TGTGCCTGCGCAAACGGGAGGTACAATGAGCAGTTCTTC TRBJ2-1 TRBD2 TRBV30 -
CASSLGGPDTQYF TGTGCCAGCAGCTTGGGGGGGCCAGATACGCAGTATTTT TRBJ2-3 - TRBV7-8 -